The clone carrying this TCR beta chain was detected ten times or more. The antigen is not known. CDR3 size: 15 residues. From germline, CDR1 is SGHTA and CDR2 FQGNSA. With 0 bases removed from V and 2 bases from J, the gap between germline ends came to 10 bases. 5'RACE template switching produced TCR cDNA carrying a universal primer site and UMIs. TCRdb fed the 5' RACE reads into MiXCR, producing one record per CDR3 protein. Among about 130,000 distinct CDR3 sequences listed, approximately 6.6% were seen once. These data belong to a study of T cells after yellow fever vaccination. Study-level points and caveats: In post-booster samples, most primary-vaccination clones reappeared (about 95% CD4, 70% to 90% CD8).

The chain joins TRBV7-2 to TRBJ1-1, with no clear D. This receptor was obtained from a man aged 25 to 40 who received the YFV17D yellow fever vaccine. The sequenced sample was CD4+ T cells sorted from PBMCs, obtained 10 days after the yellow fever booster vaccination. The CDR3 coding sequence is TGTGCCAGCAGCTTAGCGTACGGGTTAAACACTGAAGCTTTCTTT. This gives the protein CASSLAYGLNTEAFF.